This entry lists 32 T cell receptor beta chains sequenced from one sample in a study of blood T cells in healthy people across ages. A second PCR, run for roughly 6 to 11 cycles, used a sample-barcoded 5' primer plus a J-beta primer mix. Via MiXCR, TCRdb re-called the 5' RACE reads, giving one row per CDR3 protein. Seen here are 1.5 million to 2 million distinct CDR3 sequences, roughly 27% observed once, and the top ten hold more than 6%. Specimen: blood. These receptor sequences come from a woman aged 25-40 years in good health.

This clonotype occurred a few times. This sequence may be a read error, since a much larger clone differs from it by one base. This rearrangement joins TRBV12-3 or TRBV12-4 to TRBJ2-5; 9 bases match TRBD2. The DNA end lines up better with TRBJ2-7; the J call may be wrong. The CDR3 is 14 amino acids. The CDR3 sequence: CASRPGLATHEQYF. The CDR3 coding sequence is TGTGCCAGCAGGCCGGGACTAGCTACCCACGAGCAGTACTTC.

With regard to this clonotype: A junction boundary mismatches the germline segment, possibly from a read error. The chain recombines TRBV29-1 with TRBJ2-1, with unresolved D. The germline V gene encodes CDR1 SQVTM and CDR2 ANQGSEA. This CDR3 contains 14 residues. The CDR3 here is CSVDVRFSYNGQFF. CDR3 sequence (DNA): TGCAGCGTTGATGTCAGATTCTCCTACAATGGGCAGTTCTTC.

The V gene is TRBV12-3 or TRBV12-4, the J gene TRBJ2-1; 10 nucleotides match TRBD1. Losses at the gene ends were 6 bases for V and 1 base for J; bases not matched to a gene: 3. The CDR3 loop spans 15 amino acids. DNA of the CDR3: TGTGCCAGCAGAAAGGACAGGGGGTCCTACAATGAGCAGTTCTTC. Its translation: CASRKDRGSYNEQFF.

The chain couples TRBV20-1 to TRBJ2-4; 9 nucleotides match TRBD2. The CDR3 is made up of 15 amino acids. Per the germline V gene, CDR1 is DFQATT and CDR2 is SNEGSKA (reference sequence). The trim removed 6 bases at V and 13 bases at J, leaving 19 bases unmatched. The CDR3 region is CSARWGGRAKNEQYF. CDR3 bases: TGCAGTGCACGATGGGGCGGGAGGGCCAAGAATGAGCAGTACTTC.

A remark on this clonotype: A much larger clone lies one base from this, so it may be a read error. This sequence joins TRBV29-1 and TRBJ2-7; D remains ambiguous. This CDR3 region has 11 residues. Between the trimmed V and J ends, which lost 8 bases and 6 bases, there was a span of 14 bases. Germline CDR1 is SQVTM and CDR2 is ANQGSEA. CDR3 residues: CSIAHGFEQYF. Here the CDR3 DNA reads TGCAGCATCGCTCACGGATTCGAGCAGTACTTC.

The V call is TRBV7-2, the J call TRBJ2-2; the match to TRBD2 covers 8 bases. This CDR3 is 16 amino acids long. Germline V gene sequence: CDR1 SGHTA, CDR2 FQGNSA. V lost 5 bases, J lost 3 bases, and 8 bases stayed unmatched. The CDR3 region has the DNA TGTGCCAGCAGCCTCTATGGTAGCGGGGACACCGGGGAGCTGTTTTTT. This encodes CASSLYGSGDTGELFF.

This clonotype was seen a handful of times. This chain links TRBV28 with TRBJ1-2; 10 bases match TRBD1. The germline gives CDR1 MDHEN, CDR2 SYDVKM. The CDR3 is 18 residues long. J was trimmed by 4 bases and V by 6 bases; bases with no gene match: 17. The CDR3 bases are TGTGCCAGCAGCTACTTAATGGTGGGGACAGGGGAAGGCTATGGCTACACCTTC. This gives the protein CASSYLMVGTGEGYGYTF.

This clonotype is a singleton in its sample. The CDR3 sequence: CASSSNSPSGGNTIYF. As DNA, the CDR3 is TGTGCCAGCAGCTCAAATAGTCCCTCGGGCGGAAACACCATATATTTT. This chain connects TRBV7-9 to TRBJ1-3; no clear D gene. V was shortened by 4 bases and J by 4 bases, with 17 bases between the two germline ends. The CDR3 loop spans 16 amino acids. From germline, CDR1 is SEHNR and CDR2 FQNEAQ (reference sequence).

The table lists this clonotype with a few counts. The J gene is TRBJ2-7, the V gene TRBV28; 9 nucleotides line up with TRBD1. The CDR3 is made up of 16 amino acids. The junction had 10 bases not matched to a gene; V was cut back by 2 bases and J by 5 bases. Germline lookup yields CDR1 MDHEN and CDR2 SYDVKM. CDR3 residues: CASSLGPGTGRDEQYF. The CDR3 DNA sequence: TGTGCCAGCAGTTTAGGTCCCGGGACAGGGAGGGACGAGCAGTACTTC. Drawing the rest from reference TRBV28 and TRBJ2-7, the complete variable domain is DVKVTQSSRYLVKRTGEKVFLECVQDMDHENMFWYRQDPGLGLRLIYFSYDVKMKEKGDIPEGYSVSREKKERFSLILESASTNQTSMYLCASSLGPGTGRDEQYFGPGTRLTVT.

This chain joins TRBV18 and TRBJ2-4, with D unresolved. The J call could be wrong; TRBJ2-7 is a better fit for the DNA end. The CDR3 runs 12 residues. In germline, CDR1 is KGHSH, CDR2 LQKENI. This CDR3 reads CASSPQIGEQYF. The CDR3 nucleotides are TGTGCCAGCTCACCACAAATCGGCGAGCAGTACTTC.

On this clonotype itself: One junction end does not reproduce the germline sequence, and a read error may be involved. The chain employs TRBV11-1 and TRBJ1-4; a weak D match, TRBD1 (5 bases). This CDR3 comprises 11 residues. Per germline, CDR1 SGHAT and CDR2 FQDESV (reference sequence). The CDR3 reads CTSARGEKRFF. The DNA of the CDR3 is TGTACCAGTGCAAGGGGCGAAAAACGGTTTTTT.

This clonotype has at least ten counts. The chain uses TRBV12-3 or TRBV12-4 and TRBJ2-5; D perhaps matches TRBD2 (6 bases). Trimming removed 3 bases at V and 5 bases at J, with 10 bases between. The CDR3 length is 13 residues. The CDR3 spells CASSFSRGETQYF. CDR3 coding DNA: TGTGCCAGCAGTTTTTCCCGGGGGGAGACCCAGTACTTC.

In this sample, this clonotype turned up a few times. This rearrangement joins TRBV11-2 to TRBJ2-1; 8 nucleotides match TRBD1. The CDR3 extends over 13 amino acids. Trimming cost V 7 bases and J 9 bases; bases outside gene matches: 8. Germline V gene data show CDR1 as SGHAT and CDR2 as FQNNGV. The CDR3 DNA is TGTGCCAGCAAGTTACAGGGGGGTAGTGAGCAGTTCTTC. It translates to CASKLQGGSEQFF.

V and J are TRBV11-2 and TRBJ2-1; D gene ambiguous. The ends were cut back, 5 bases at V and 4 bases at J, with 15 bases in the middle. CDR1 is SGHAT and CDR2 is FQNNGV in the germline V gene. The CDR3 has 15 residues. DNA of the CDR3: TGTGCCAGCAGCCCCCCCTCCTACGGGTACAATGAGCAGTTCTTC. Translation: CASSPPSYGYNEQFF.

The chain links TRBV9 to TRBJ2-1, with 10 bases lining up with TRBD2. This CDR3 has 16 amino acids. Trimming at V came to 3 bases and at J to 3 bases, leaving 6 bases not matched to a gene. CDR1 is SGDLS, CDR2 YYNGEE, per germline. Here the CDR3 reads CASSARGTSDYNEQFF. DNA for the CDR3: TGTGCCAGCAGCGCCCGAGGGACTAGCGACTACAATGAGCAGTTCTTC.

Ten or more counts support this clonotype. The chain is built from TRBV5-1 and TRBJ2-7, with 8 bases lining up with TRBD1. The CDR3 contains 15 residues. Germline loops: CDR1 SGHRS, CDR2 YFSETQ. With V trimmed by 3 bases and J by 2 bases, 7 bases remained unmatched. The CDR3 sequence: CASSSDRGPPYEQYF. In nucleotides, the CDR3 is TGCGCCAGCAGCTCCGACAGGGGTCCACCCTACGAGCAGTACTTC.

The chain is built from TRBV13 and TRBJ2-3; 9 bases fit TRBD2. V dropped 3 bases and J dropped 8; count of bases not matched to a gene: 12. Per the germline V gene, CDR1 is PRHDT and CDR2 is FYEKMQ (reference sequence). This CDR3 is 16 amino acids long. The CDR3 region has the DNA TGTGCCAGCAGCTTCTGGCGGGAGGGCCCATCAGTTACGCAGTATTTT. Protein product: CASSFWREGPSVTQYF.

To note about this clonotype: The junction and the germline gene differ at one end; a read error may be behind it. The chain is built from TRBV3-1 and TRBJ2-7; 8 positions match TRBD1. CDR3 length equals 16 residues. The V gene's germline CDR1 is LGHDT and CDR2 YNNKEL (reference sequence). CDR3 DNA: TGTGCCTGCAGCCAAGGGACAGGTTGGTTTACCTACGAGCAGTACTTC. It is translated as CACSQGTGWFTYEQYF.

The CDR3 reads CASSFGGRPGNEQYF. The CDR3 bases are TGTGCCAGCAGTTTCGGAGGGAGACCGGGCAATGAGCAGTACTTC. The rearrangement joins TRBV27 to TRBJ2-4; D is perhaps TRBD2 (6 bases). The CDR3 totals 15 residues. Trimming shortened V by 3 bases and J by 13 bases, and 22 bases separated the two germline ends. The germline CDR1 and CDR2 sequences are MNHEY and SMNVEV (reference sequence).

This sequence joins TRBV20-1 and TRBJ1-2; possible D gene TRBD1, 6 bases. The CDR3 loop spans 14 amino acids. V was trimmed by 3 bases and J by 5 bases, leaving 16 bases between them. Per germline, CDR1 DFQATT and CDR2 SNEGSKA (reference sequence). CDR3 amino acids: CSAREQGMEYGYTF. In DNA form, the CDR3 reads TGCAGTGCTAGGGAACAGGGTATGGAGTATGGCTACACCTTC.

The rearrangement uses TRBV12-3 or TRBV12-4 and TRBJ2-1, with D possibly TRBD2 on 5 matching bases. The ends were cut back, 3 bases at V and 12 bases at J, with 12 bases in the middle. The CDR3 loop spans 12 amino acids. In nucleotides, the CDR3 is TGTGCCAGCAGTTTTTTCAGCGGTGGGCAGTTCTTC. Translation: CASSFFSGGQFF.

DNA of the CDR3: TGCGCCAGCAGCTTGGTCCGATCCACTGAAGCTTTCTTT. Translating gives CASSLVRSTEAFF. The chain couples TRBV5-1 to TRBJ1-1; D is unresolved. Germline-derived CDR1 and CDR2 are SGHRS and YFSETQ. V was pared by 0 bases and J by 4 bases, with 7 bases between. This CDR3 has 13 amino acids.

This clonotype appeared once. The chain links TRBV10-1 to TRBJ2-1; 11 bases fit TRBD1. The end of the DNA fits TRBJ2-7 better, so the J call may be wrong. The germline gives CDR1 WNHNN, CDR2 SYGVQD (reference sequence). The CDR3 has 16 residues. The CDR3 loop is CASSSLTGTGGSEQYF. In DNA, the CDR3 is TGCGCCAGCAGTTCCCTGACCGGGACAGGGGGGTCGGAGCAGTACTTC.

This clonotype was found a few times. The chain links TRBV7-9 to TRBJ2-3; 7 bases match TRBD2. CDR3 length equals 17 residues. The trim removed 4 bases at V and 3 bases at J, leaving 13 bases unmatched. Germline V CDR1 and CDR2: SEHNR, FQNEAQ (reference sequence). The CDR3 nucleotides are TGTGCCAGCAGCTCCCCCCTGACGGGAGCGGGAACAGATACGCAGTATTTT. The encoded protein is CASSSPLTGAGTDTQYF.

This clonotype was seen only a few times. CDR3: CASSPTGYLGETQYF. In DNA, the CDR3 is TGTGCCAGCAGCCCGACAGGGTATTTAGGAGAGACCCAGTACTTC. The rearrangement uses TRBV7-8 and TRBJ2-5, with 7 nucleotides matching TRBD1. CDR1 is SGHVS and CDR2 is FQNEAQ in the germline V gene. CDR3 length: 15 residues. V gave up 5 bases and J gave up 4 bases; unmatched junction bases: 10. Full variable domain (outside the CDR3, taken from reference TRBV7-8 and TRBJ2-5): GAGVSQSPRYKVAKRGQDVALRCDPISGHVSLFWYQQALGQGPEFLTYFQNEAQLDKSGLPSDRFFAERPEGSVSTLKIQRTQQEDSAVYLCASSPTGYLGETQYFGPGTRLLVL.

This clonotype was observed a few times. The chain employs TRBV2 and TRBJ1-2; no clear D gene. The CDR3 spans 12 residues. Trimming removed 4 bases from V and 3 bases from J, with 6 bases in between. The V gene's germline CDR1 is SNHLY and CDR2 FYNNEI. DNA for the CDR3: TGTGCCAGCAGTGGGGATGACTATGGCTACACCTTC. Protein sequence: CASSGDDYGYTF. Variable domain in full (rest from reference TRBV2 and TRBJ1-2): EPEVTQTPSHQVTQMGQEVILRCVPISNHLYFYWYRQILGQKVEFLVSFYNNEISEKSEIFDDQFSVERPDGSNFTLKIRSTKLEDSAMYFCASSGDDYGYTFGSGTRLTVV.

This clonotype was seen ten or more times. V gene TRBV6-6 combines with J gene TRBJ2-1; TRBD2 matches 14 bases. Trimming cost V 4 bases and J 8 bases; bases outside gene matches: 7. Per the germline V gene, CDR1 is MNHNY and CDR2 is SVGAGI (reference sequence). The CDR3 covers 16 residues. This CDR3 is CASSSAGTSGGDEQFF. The CDR3 DNA sequence: TGTGCCAGCAGTTCAGCGGGGACTAGCGGGGGAGATGAGCAGTTCTTC.

This chain joins TRBV5-1 and TRBJ2-3; D possibly corresponds to TRBD2 (5 bases). This CDR3 comprises 17 residues. V was cut by 2 bases and J by 0 bases, with 16 bases left in between. Looked up from germline, CDR1 is SGHRS and CDR2 is YFSETQ. In nucleotides, the CDR3 is TGCGCCAGCAGCTTCGCCGCCCGGGATCTGAGCACAGATACGCAGTATTTT. This codes for CASSFAARDLSTDTQYF. Looking up the rest from reference TRBV5-1 and TRBJ2-3 gives the full variable domain: KAGVTQTPRYLIKTRGQQVTLSCSPISGHRSVSWYQQTPGQGLQFLFEYFSETQRNKGNFPGRFSGRQFSNSRSEMNVSTLELGDSALYLCASSFAARDLSTDTQYFGPGTRLTVL.

This clonotype was seen a few times. The chain is built from TRBV20-1 and TRBJ2-7; 8 nucleotides align to TRBD2. The CDR3 loop spans 13 amino acids. The germline CDR1 and CDR2 sequences are DFQATT and SNEGSKA (reference sequence). After removal of 4 bases from V and 3 bases from J, the junction contained 5 bases not matched to a gene. This chain's CDR3 is CSATERESYEQYF. The CDR3 DNA reads as TGCAGTGCTACTGAGCGGGAGAGCTACGAGCAGTACTTC.

This clonotype appeared many times. This chain links TRBV20-1 with TRBJ2-7; TRBD1 matches at 7 bases. The J segment lost 7 bases and the V segment lost 2 bases, leaving 8 bases of the junction unmatched. This CDR3 is built from 13 residues. CDR1 DFQATT and CDR2 SNEGSKA come from the germline V gene (reference sequence). CDR3 sequence (DNA): TGCAGTGCTAGAATCACAGGGGCCAGGGAGCAGTACTTC. It is translated as CSARITGAREQYF.

This clonotype has ten or more counts. The chain couples TRBV6-4 to TRBJ2-3; 9 bases agree with TRBD2. V dropped 0 bases and J dropped 5; count of bases not matched to a gene: 6. Germline assignment: CDR1 MRHNA and CDR2 SNTAGT. This CDR3 has 16 amino acids. CDR3 protein: CASSDSNLAGLDTQYF. CDR3 sequence (DNA): TGTGCCAGCAGTGACTCGAACCTAGCGGGATTAGATACGCAGTATTTT.

V is TRBV11-3 and J is TRBJ2-3; the D call may be TRBD1 or TRBD2 (5 bases each). The CDR3 spans 14 residues. The V end was cut by 3 bases, the J end by 6 bases, with 13 bases between. Germline assignment: CDR1 SGHNT and CDR2 YENEEA. In DNA, the CDR3 is TGTGCCAGCAGCTTGGGGGATTTCGGGGATACGCAGTATTTT. Translating gives CASSLGDFGDTQYF.